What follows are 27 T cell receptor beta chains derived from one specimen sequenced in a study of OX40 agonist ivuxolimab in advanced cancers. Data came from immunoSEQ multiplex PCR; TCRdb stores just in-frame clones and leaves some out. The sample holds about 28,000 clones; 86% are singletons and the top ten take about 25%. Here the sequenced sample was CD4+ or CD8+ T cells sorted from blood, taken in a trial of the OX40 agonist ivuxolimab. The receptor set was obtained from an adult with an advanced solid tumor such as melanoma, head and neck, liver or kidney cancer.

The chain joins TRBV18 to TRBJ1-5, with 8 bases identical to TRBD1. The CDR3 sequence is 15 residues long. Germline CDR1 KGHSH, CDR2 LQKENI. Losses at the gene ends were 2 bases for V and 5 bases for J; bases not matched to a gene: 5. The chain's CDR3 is CASSPGTGVDQPQHF. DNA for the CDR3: TGTGCCAGCTCACCAGGGACAGGAGTTGATCAGCCCCAGCATTTT. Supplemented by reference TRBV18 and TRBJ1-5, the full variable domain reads NAGVMQNPRHLVRRRGQEARLRCSPMKGHSHVYWYRQLPEEGLKFMVYLQKENIIDESGMPKERFSAEFPKEGPSILRIQQVVRGDSAAYFCASSPGTGVDQPQHFGDGTRLSIL.

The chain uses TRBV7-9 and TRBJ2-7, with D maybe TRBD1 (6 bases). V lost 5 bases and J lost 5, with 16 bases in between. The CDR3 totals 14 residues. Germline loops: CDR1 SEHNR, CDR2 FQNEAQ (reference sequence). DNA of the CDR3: TGTGCCAGCAGCCAAGAGAGGACAGATGACGAGCAGTACTTC. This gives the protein CASSQERTDDEQYF. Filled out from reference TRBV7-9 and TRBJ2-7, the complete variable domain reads DTGVSQNPRHKITKRGQNVTFRCDPISEHNRLYWYRQTLGQGPEFLTYFQNEAQLEKSRLLSDRFSAERPKGSFSTLEIQRTEQGDSAMYLCASSQERTDDEQYFGPGTRLTVT.

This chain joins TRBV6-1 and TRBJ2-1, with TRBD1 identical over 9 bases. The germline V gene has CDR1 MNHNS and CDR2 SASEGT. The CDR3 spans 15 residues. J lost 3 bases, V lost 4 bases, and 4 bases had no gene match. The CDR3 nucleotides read TGTGCCAGCAGTGGAGAGACAGGGGGCTACAATGAGCAGTTCTTC. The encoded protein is CASSGETGGYNEQFF.

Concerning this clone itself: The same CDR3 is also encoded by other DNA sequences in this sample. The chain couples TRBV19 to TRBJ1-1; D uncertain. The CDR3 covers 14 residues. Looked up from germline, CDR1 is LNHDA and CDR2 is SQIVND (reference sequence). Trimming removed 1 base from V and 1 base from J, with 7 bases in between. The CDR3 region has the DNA TGTGCCAGTAGTATAGGACGGGGGAACACTGAAGCTTTCTTT. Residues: CASSIGRGNTEAFF.

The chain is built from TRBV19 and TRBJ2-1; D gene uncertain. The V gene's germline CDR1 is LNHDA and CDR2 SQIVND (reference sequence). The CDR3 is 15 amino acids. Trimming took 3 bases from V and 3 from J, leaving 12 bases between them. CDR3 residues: CASSILGGNYNEQFF. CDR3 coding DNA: TGTGCCAGTAGTATTTTGGGTGGGAACTACAATGAGCAGTTCTTC.

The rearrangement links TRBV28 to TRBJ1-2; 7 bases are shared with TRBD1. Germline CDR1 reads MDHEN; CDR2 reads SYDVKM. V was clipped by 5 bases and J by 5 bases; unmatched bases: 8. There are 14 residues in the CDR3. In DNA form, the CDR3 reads TGTGCCAGCAGTCCGGACAGGAAGGAGTATGGCTACACCTTC. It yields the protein CASSPDRKEYGYTF.

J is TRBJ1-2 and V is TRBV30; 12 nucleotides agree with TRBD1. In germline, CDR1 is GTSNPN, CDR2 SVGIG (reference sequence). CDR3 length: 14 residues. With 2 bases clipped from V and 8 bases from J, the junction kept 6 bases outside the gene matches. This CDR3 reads CAWSTGQGAEGYTF. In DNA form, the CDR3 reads TGTGCCTGGAGTACGGGACAGGGGGCGGAAGGCTACACCTTC. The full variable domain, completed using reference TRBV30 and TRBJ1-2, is SQTIHQWPATLVQPVGSPLSLECTVEGTSNPNLYWYRQAAGRGLQLLFYSVGIGQISSEVPQNLSASRPQDRQFILSSKKLLLSDSGFYLCAWSTGQGAEGYTFGSGTRLTVV.

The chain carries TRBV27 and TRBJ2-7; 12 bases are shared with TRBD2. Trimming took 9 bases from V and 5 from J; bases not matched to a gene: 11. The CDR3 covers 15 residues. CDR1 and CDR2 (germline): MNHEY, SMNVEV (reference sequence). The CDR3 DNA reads TGTGCCAGTCGGGCTAGCGGGAGGGCCAGAAACGAGCAGTACTTC. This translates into CASRASGRARNEQYF.

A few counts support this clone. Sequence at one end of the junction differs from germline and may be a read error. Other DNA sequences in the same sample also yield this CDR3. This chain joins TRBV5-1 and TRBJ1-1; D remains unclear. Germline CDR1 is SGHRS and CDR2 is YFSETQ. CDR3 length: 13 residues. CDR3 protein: CASSLGTLYEAFF. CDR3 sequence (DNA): TGTGCCAGCAGCTTGGGTACCCTATATGAAGCTTTCTTT.

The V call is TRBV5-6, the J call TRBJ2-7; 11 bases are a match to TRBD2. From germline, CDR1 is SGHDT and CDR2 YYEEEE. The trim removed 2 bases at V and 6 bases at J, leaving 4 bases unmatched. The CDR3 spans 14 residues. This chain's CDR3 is CASSFSTSGSEQYF. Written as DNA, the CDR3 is TGTGCCAGCAGCTTTTCTACTAGCGGGAGCGAGCAGTACTTC.

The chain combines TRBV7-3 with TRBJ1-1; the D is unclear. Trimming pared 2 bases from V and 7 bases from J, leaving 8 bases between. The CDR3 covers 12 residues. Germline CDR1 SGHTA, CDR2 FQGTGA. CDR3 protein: CASSLESFEAFF. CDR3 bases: TGTGCCAGCAGCTTAGAGAGCTTTGAAGCTTTCTTT.

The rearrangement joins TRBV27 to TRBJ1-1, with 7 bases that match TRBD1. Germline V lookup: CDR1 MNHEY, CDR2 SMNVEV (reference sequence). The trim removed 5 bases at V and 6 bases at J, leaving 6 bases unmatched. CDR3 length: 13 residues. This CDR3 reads CASSPTGLSEAFF. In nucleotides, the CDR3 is TGTGCCAGCAGTCCGACAGGGCTATCTGAAGCTTTCTTT.

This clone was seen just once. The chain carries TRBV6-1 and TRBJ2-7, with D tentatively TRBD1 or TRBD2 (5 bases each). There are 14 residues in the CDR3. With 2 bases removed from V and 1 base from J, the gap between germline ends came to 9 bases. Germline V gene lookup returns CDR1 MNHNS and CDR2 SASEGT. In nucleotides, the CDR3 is TGTGCCAGCAGTGAATGGGGGATGTCCTACGAGCAGTACTTC. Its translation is CASSEWGMSYEQYF.

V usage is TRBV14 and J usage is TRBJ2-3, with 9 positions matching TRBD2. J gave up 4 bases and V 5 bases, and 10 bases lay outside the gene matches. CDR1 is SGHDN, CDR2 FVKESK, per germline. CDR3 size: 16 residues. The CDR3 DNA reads TGTGCCAGCAGCTTGGGGGCGGGAGGGCCGTCAGATACGCAGTATTTT. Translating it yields CASSLGAGGPSDTQYF.

The CDR3: CASSAPHQGYSNQPQHF. For the CDR3, the DNA is TGTGCCAGCAGTGCCCCACATCAGGGCTATAGCAATCAGCCCCAGCATTTT. The V gene is TRBV28, the J gene TRBJ1-5; a weak D match, TRBD1 (5 bases). The germline V and J ends were trimmed by 5 bases and 0 bases, with 17 bases remaining between them. The CDR3 length is 17 residues. From germline, CDR1 is MDHEN and CDR2 SYDVKM.

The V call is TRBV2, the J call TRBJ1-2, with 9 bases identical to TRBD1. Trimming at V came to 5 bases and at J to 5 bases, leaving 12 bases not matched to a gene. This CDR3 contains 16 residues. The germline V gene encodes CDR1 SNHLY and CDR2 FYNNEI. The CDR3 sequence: CASSNRDREFRYGYTF. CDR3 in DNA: TGTGCCAGCAGTAACCGGGACAGGGAATTTAGATATGGCTACACCTTC.

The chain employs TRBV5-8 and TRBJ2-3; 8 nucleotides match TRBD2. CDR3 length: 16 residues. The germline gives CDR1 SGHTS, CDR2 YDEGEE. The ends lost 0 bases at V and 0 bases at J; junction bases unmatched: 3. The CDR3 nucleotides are TGTGCCAGCAGCTTGGCGGGGGGGTTCAGCACAGATACGCAGTATTTT. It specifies CASSLAGGFSTDTQYF.

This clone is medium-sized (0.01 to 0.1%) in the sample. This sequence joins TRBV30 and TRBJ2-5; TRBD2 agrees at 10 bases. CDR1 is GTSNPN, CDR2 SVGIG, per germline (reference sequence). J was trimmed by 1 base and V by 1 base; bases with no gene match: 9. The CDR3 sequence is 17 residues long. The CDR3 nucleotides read TGTGCCTGGAGTGGGGGGGTAGCGGGAGGATTCCAAGAGACCCAGTACTTC. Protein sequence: CAWSGGVAGGFQETQYF.

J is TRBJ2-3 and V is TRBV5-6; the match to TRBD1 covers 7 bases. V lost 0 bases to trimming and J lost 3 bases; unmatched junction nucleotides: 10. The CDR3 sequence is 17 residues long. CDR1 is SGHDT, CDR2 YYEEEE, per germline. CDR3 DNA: TGTGCCAGCAGCTTGGTTGGTTGGGGACAGAATACAGATACGCAGTATTTT. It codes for CASSLVGWGQNTDTQYF.

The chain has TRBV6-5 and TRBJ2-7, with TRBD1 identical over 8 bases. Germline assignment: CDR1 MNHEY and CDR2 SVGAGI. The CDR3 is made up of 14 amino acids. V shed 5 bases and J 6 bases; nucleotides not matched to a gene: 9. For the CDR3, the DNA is TGTGCCAGCAGTCCAGGGGGCGCAGGTCCCGAGCAGTACTTC. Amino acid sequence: CASSPGGAGPEQYF.

CDR3 coding DNA: TGTGCCAGCAGCTTACTTGGCAGCTACAATGAGCAGTTCTTC. Protein product: CASSLLGSYNEQFF. The chain links TRBV11-2 to TRBJ2-1; D remains ambiguous. CDR1 is SGHAT and CDR2 is FQNNGV in the germline V gene. Trimming took 2 bases from V and 3 from J, leaving 8 bases between them. CDR3 size: 14 residues.

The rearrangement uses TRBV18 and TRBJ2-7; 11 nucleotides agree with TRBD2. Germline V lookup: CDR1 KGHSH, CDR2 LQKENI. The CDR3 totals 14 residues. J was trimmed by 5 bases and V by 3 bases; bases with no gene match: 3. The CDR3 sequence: CASSPRTSGHEQYF. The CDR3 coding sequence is TGTGCCAGCTCACCGCGGACTAGCGGGCACGAGCAGTACTTC.

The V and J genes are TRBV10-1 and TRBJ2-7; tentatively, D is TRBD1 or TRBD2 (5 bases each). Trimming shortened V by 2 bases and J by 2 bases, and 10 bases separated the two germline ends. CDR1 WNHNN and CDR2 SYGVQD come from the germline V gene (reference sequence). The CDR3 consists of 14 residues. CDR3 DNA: TGCGCCAGCAGTGAGGGCAGGGAGCCCTACGAGCAGTACTTC. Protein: CASSEGREPYEQYF.

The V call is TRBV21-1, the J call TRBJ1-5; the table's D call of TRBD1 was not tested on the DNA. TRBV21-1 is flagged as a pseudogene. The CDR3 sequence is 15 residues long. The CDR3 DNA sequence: TGTGCCAGCAGCAGTCCAGGGGGCAGCAATCAGCCCCAGCATTTT. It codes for CASSSPGGSNQPQHF.

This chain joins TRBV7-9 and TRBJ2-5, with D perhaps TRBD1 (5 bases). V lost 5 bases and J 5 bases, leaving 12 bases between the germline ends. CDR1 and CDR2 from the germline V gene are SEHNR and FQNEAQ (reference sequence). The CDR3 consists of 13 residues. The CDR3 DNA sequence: TGTGCCAGCAGCCCCCCAGGGTGGGAGACCCAGTACTTC. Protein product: CASSPPGWETQYF.

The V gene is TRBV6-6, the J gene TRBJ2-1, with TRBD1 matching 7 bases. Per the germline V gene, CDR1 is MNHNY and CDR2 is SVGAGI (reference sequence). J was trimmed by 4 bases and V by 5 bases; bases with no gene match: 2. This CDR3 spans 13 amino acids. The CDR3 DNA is TGTGCCAGCAGTCAGACAGGGTACAATGAGCAGTTCTTC. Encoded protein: CASSQTGYNEQFF.

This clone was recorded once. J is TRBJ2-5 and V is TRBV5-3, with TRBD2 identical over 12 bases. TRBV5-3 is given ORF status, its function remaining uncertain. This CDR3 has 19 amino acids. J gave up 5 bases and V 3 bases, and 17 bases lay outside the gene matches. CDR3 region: CARSYLPRASGRARETQYF. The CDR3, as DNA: TGTGCCAGAAGCTACTTGCCCCGGGCTAGCGGGAGGGCCAGGGAGACCCAGTACTTC.